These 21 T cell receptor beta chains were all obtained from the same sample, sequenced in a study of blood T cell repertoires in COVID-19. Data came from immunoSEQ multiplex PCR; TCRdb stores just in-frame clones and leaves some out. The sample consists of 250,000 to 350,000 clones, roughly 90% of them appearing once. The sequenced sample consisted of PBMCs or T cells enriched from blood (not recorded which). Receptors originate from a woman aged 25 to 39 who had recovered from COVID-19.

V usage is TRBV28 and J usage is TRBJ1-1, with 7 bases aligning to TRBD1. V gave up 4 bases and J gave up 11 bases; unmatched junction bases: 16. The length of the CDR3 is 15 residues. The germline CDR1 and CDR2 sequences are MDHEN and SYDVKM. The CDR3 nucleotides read TGTGCCAGCAGTTCATCTCGGACAGGCCGACCCAGGGCTTTCTTT. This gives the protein CASSSSRTGRPRAFF.

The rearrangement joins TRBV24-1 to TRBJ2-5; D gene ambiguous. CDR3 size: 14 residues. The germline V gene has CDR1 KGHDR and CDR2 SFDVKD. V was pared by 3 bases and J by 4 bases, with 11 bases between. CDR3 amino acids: CATSDNLGLETQYF. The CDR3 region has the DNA TGTGCCACCAGTGATAACCTTGGGCTAGAGACCCAGTACTTC.

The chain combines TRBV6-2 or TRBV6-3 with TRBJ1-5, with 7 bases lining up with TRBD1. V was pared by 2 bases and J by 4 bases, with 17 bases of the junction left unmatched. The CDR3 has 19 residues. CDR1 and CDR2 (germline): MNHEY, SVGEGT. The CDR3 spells CASSYGWTGGHVLNQPQHF. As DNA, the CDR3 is TGTGCCAGCAGTTACGGGTGGACAGGAGGCCATGTGCTAAATCAGCCCCAGCATTTT.

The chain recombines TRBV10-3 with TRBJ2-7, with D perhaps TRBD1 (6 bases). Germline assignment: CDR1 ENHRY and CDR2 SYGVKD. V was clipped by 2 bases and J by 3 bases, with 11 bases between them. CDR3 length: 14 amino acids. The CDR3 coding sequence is TGTGCCATCAGTGAGACCCCAGGGGACTACGAGCAGTACTTC. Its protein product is CAISETPGDYEQYF.

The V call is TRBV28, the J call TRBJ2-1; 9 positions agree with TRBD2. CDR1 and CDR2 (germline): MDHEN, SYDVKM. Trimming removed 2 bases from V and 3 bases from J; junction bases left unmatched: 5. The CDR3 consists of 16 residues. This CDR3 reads CASSLGLTSGYNEQFF. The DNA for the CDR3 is TGTGCCAGCAGTTTAGGTTTGACTAGCGGCTACAATGAGCAGTTCTTC.

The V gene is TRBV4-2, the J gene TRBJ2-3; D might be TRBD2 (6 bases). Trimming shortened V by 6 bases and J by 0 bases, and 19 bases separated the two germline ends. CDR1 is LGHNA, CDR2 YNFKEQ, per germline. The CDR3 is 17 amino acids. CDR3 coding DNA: TGTGCCAGCAGTCTTCACGGTGCTAGCGTGAGCACAGATACGCAGTATTTT. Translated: CASSLHGASVSTDTQYF.

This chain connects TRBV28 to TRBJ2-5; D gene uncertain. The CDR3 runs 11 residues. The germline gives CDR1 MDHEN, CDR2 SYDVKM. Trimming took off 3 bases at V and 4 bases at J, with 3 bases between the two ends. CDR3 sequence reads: CASSFSETQYF. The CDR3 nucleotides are TGTGCCAGCAGTTTCTCAGAGACCCAGTACTTC.

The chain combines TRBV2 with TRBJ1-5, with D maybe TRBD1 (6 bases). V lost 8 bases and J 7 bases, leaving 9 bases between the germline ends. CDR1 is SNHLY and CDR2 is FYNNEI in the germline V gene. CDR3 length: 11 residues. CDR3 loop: CASADRQPQHF. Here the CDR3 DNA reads TGTGCCAGCGCTGACAGGCAGCCCCAGCATTTT.

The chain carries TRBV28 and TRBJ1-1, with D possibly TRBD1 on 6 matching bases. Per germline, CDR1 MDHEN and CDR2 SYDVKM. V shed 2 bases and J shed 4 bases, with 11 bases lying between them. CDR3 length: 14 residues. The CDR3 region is CASSLRRGGTEAFF. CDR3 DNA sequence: TGTGCCAGCAGTTTAAGGAGGGGGGGCACTGAAGCTTTCTTT.

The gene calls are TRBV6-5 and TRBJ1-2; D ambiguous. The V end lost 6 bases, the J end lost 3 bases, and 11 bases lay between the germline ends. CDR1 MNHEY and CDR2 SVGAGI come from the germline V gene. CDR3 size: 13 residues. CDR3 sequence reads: CASRLPADYGYTF. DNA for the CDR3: TGTGCCAGCAGACTCCCGGCGGACTATGGCTACACCTTC.

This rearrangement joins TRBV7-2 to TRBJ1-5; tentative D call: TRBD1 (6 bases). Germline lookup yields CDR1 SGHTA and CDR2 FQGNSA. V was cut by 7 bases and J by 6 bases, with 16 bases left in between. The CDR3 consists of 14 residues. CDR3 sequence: CASTLGGGGQPQHF. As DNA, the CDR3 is TGTGCCAGCACCCTAGGCGGGGGCGGTCAGCCCCAGCATTTT.

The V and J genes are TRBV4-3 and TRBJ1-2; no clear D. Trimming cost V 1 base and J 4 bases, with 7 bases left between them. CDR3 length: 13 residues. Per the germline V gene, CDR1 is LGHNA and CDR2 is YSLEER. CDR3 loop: CASSQAEGYGYTF. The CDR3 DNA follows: TGCGCCAGCAGCCAAGCAGAGGGCTATGGCTACACCTTC.

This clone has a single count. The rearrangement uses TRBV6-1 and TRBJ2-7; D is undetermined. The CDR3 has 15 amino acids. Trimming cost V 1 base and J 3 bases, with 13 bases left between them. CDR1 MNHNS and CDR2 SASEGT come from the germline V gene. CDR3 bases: TGTGCCAGCAGTGAAGTCTCGCCAGTATTCTACGAGCAGTACTTC. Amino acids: CASSEVSPVFYEQYF.

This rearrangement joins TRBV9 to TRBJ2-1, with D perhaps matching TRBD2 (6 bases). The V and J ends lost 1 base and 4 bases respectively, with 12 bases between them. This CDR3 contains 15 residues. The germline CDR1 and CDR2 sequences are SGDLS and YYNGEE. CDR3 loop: CASSVTSRGYNEQFF. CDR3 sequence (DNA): TGTGCCAGCAGCGTAACTAGCCGTGGATACAATGAGCAGTTCTTC.

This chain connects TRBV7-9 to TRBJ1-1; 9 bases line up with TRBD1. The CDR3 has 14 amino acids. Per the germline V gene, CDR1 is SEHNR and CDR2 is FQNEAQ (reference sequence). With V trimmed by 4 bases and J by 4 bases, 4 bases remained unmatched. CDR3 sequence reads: CASSSQGAGTEAFF. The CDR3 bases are TGTGCCAGCAGCTCACAGGGGGCCGGCACTGAAGCTTTCTTT.

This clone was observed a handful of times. The CDR3 coding sequence is TGCGCCAGCAGCTTGGCTCTGCGGACTATCAACCATGAGCAGTTCTTC. It encodes CASSLALRTINHEQFF. This chain links TRBV5-1 with TRBJ2-1; possibly TRBD2 for D (6 bases). The V and J ends lost 0 bases and 8 bases respectively, with 18 bases between them. Germline assignment: CDR1 SGHRS and CDR2 YFSETQ. CDR3 size: 16 residues.

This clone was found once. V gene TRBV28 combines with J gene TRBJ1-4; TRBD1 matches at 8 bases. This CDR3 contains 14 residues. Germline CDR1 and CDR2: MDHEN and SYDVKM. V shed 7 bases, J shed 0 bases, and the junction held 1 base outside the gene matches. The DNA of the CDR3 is TGTGCCAGCACGACAGGGGCAACTAATGAAAAACTGTTTTTT. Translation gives CASTTGATNEKLFF.

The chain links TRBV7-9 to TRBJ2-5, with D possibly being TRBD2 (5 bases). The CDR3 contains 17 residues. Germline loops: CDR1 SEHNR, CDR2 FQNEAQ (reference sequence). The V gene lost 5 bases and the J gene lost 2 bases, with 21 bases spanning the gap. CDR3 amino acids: CASSAPPPRRAQETQYF. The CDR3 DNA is TGTGCCAGCAGCGCCCCCCCACCCCGGCGGGCGCAAGAGACCCAGTACTTC.

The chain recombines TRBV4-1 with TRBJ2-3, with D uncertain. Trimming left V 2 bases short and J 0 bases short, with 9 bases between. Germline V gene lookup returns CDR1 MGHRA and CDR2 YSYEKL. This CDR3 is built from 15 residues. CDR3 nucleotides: TGCGCCAGCAGCCAACTAGGAACTAGCACAGATACGCAGTATTTT. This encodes CASSQLGTSTDTQYF.

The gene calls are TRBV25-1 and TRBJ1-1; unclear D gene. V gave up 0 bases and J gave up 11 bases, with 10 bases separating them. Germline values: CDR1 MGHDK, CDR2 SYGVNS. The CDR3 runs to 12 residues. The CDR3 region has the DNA TGTGCCAGCAGTGAATATGAGGCGGAGGCTTTCTTT. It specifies CASSEYEAEAFF. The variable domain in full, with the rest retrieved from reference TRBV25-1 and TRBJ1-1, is EADIYQTPRYLVIGTGKKITLECSQTMGHDKMYWYQQDPGMELHLIHYSYGVNSTEKGDLSSESTVSRIRTEHFPLTLESARPSHTSQYLCASSEYEAEAFFGQGTRLTVV.

The CDR3 loop reads CAISDSTADEAFF. For the CDR3, the DNA is TGTGCCATCAGTGACTCGACGGCGGATGAAGCTTTCTTT. The rearrangement uses TRBV10-3 and TRBJ1-1; no reliable D call. The CDR3 has 13 residues. Between the trimmed V and J ends, which lost 3 bases and 7 bases, there was a span of 12 bases. Germline V gene data show CDR1 as ENHRY and CDR2 as SYGVKD.